The 28 T cell receptor beta chains given below trace back to one sample, sequenced in a study of T cells in Graves' hyperthyroidism and ophthalmopathy. From RNA transcripts, TCR beta CDR3 regions were amplified. The primer set for the first-round RT-PCR of the TCR CDR3 was HTBI. From the multiplex PCR reads, TCRdb called clonotypes with MiXCR, one entry per CDR3 protein. This sample has about 500,000 distinct CDR3 sequences, with over 13% found just once. The sample comprised blood. Receptors were obtained from a woman younger than 35 with Graves' hyperthyroidism.

This clonotype was seen at least ten times. This rearrangement joins TRBV20-1 to TRBJ2-7; perhaps TRBD2 as D (5 bases). The CDR3 is made up of 14 amino acids. CDR1 DFQATT and CDR2 SNEGSKA come from the germline V gene (reference sequence). Trimming left V 3 bases short and J 2 bases short, with 14 bases between. The CDR3 here is CSASNPGGPYEQYV. As DNA, the CDR3 is TGCAGTGCTAGTAACCCAGGAGGCCCCTACGAGCAGTACGTC.

This clonotype turned up a few times. The V gene is TRBV27, the J gene TRBJ2-7; 8 bases align to TRBD1. CDR1 is MNHEY and CDR2 is SMNVEV in the germline V gene (reference sequence). With 6 bases clipped from V and 5 bases from J, the junction kept 9 bases outside the gene matches. The CDR3 spans 14 residues. As DNA, the CDR3 is TGTGCCAGCAGCCGGACAGGGCTGACCCACGAGCAGTACTTC. Translation: CASSRTGLTHEQYF.

In its sample, this clonotype was seen a few times. V usage is TRBV4-2 and J usage is TRBJ2-2; possible D gene TRBD2, 6 bases. Trimming removed 1 base at V and 1 base at J, with 13 bases between. Germline V lookup: CDR1 LGHNA, CDR2 YNFKEQ. This CDR3 region has 17 residues. CDR3 nucleotides: TGTGCCAGCAGCCAAGCTCGGGACTCTCTGAACACCGGGGAGCTGTTTTTT. Its translation: CASSQARDSLNTGELFF.

This clonotype was detected only a few times. This chain connects TRBV13 to TRBJ1-2; tentatively, D is TRBD1 (5 bases). This CDR3 has 13 residues. CDR1 is PRHDT, CDR2 FYEKMQ, per germline (reference sequence). V shed 1 base and J shed 4 bases, with 7 bases lying between them. The CDR3: CASSLDRPYGYTF. The CDR3, as DNA: TGTGCCAGCAGCTTAGACAGGCCCTATGGCTACACCTTC.

This clonotype was recorded at least ten times. At one end the junction does not follow the germline gene, possibly because of a read error. The chain joins TRBV9 to TRBJ2-1; 7 bases match TRBD1. Looked up from germline, CDR1 is SGDLS and CDR2 is YYNGEE. The CDR3 spans 15 residues. The CDR3 DNA is TGTGCCAGCAGCACGATTGGGACAGCTTACAATGAACAGTTCTTC. Its translation: CASSTIGTAYNEQFF.

This clonotype was picked up many times. This rearrangement joins TRBV6-1 to TRBJ2-3; 7 nucleotides agree with TRBD2. This CDR3 has 17 residues. Looked up from germline, CDR1 is MNHNS and CDR2 is SASEGT. J lost 0 bases, V lost 2 bases, and 8 bases had no gene match. Here the CDR3 reads CASSEWSGVRSTDTQYF. In DNA form, the CDR3 reads TGTGCCAGCAGTGAATGGAGCGGGGTTAGGAGCACAGATACGCAGTATTTT.

This clonotype has a count of ten or more. The chain uses TRBV6-1 and TRBJ1-5; 7 nucleotides agree with TRBD1. Trimming cost V 6 bases and J 6 bases; bases outside gene matches: 8. Per germline, CDR1 MNHNS and CDR2 SASEGT. This CDR3 region has 14 residues. The DNA for the CDR3 is TGTGCCAGCAGACGAGACAGGGACCGTCAGCCCCAGCATTTT. Its translation is CASRRDRDRQPQHF.

V is TRBV6-1 and J is TRBJ2-3; no definite D call. CDR3 length equals 15 residues. The V and J ends lost 8 bases and 2 bases respectively, with 17 bases between them. Germline V gives CDR1 MNHNS, CDR2 SASEGT. The CDR3: CASGRRTSATDTQYF. CDR3 in DNA: TGTGCCAGCGGTCGAAGGACCTCGGCCACAGATACGCAGTATTTT.

This clonotype was seen at least ten times. This CDR3 reads CASSIAPTGDTEAFF. CDR3 coding DNA: TGTGCCAGTAGTATAGCCCCAACAGGGGACACTGAAGCTTTCTTT. This sequence joins TRBV19 and TRBJ1-1; 7 nucleotides line up with TRBD1. V lost 1 base and J lost 3; bases outside the gene matches: 5. The CDR3 is 15 residues long. Germline lookup yields CDR1 LNHDA and CDR2 SQIVND (reference sequence). Full variable domain (rest looked up from reference TRBV19 and TRBJ1-1): DGGITQSPKYLFRKEGQNVTLSCEQNLNHDAMYWYRQDPGQGLRLIYYSQIVNDFQKGDIAEGYSVSREKKESFPLTVTSAQKNPTAFYLCASSIAPTGDTEAFFGQGTRLTVV.

In nucleotides, the CDR3 is TGTGCCAGCAGCCGACCGCTGACAGGGGGAAATAATTCACCCCTCCACTTT. Protein sequence: CASSRPLTGGNNSPLHF. This chain links TRBV6-1 with TRBJ1-6; 9 bases match TRBD1. Germline CDR1 reads MNHNS; CDR2 reads SASEGT. V dropped 6 bases and J dropped 5; count of bases not matched to a gene: 11. The CDR3 has 17 residues.

This clonotype was found a few times. Germline is not matched at one junction end, which may reflect a read error. The V gene is TRBV6-1, the J gene TRBJ2-7; 9 positions agree with TRBD2. This CDR3 region has 15 residues. The germline V gene has CDR1 MNHNS and CDR2 SASEGT. CDR3 sequence: CASRQKAGGSDEQYF. CDR3 nucleotide sequence: TGTGCCAGCAGGCAAAAAGCGGGAGGCTCCGACGAGCAGTACTTC.

V usage is TRBV7-6 and J usage is TRBJ1-1; D is unresolved. Per germline, CDR1 SGHVS and CDR2 FNYEAQ. The CDR3 is 13 amino acids. V lost 3 bases, J lost 9 bases, and 14 bases lay in between. The CDR3 sequence: CASSLGGGKKAFF. In DNA form, the CDR3 reads TGTGCCAGCAGCTTGGGCGGCGGAAAAAAAGCTTTCTTT.

This chain links TRBV20-1 with TRBJ1-5; TRBD1 is a possible D gene (5 bases). The CDR3 loop spans 13 amino acids. V was clipped by 5 bases and J by 4 bases, with 12 bases between them. Looked up from germline, CDR1 is DFQATT and CDR2 is SNEGSKA (reference sequence). The CDR3 nucleotides are TGCAGTGCTCCTATCGGGGGAAATCAGCCCCAGCATTTT. Translated, it gives CSAPIGGNQPQHF.

This clonotype has a count of ten or more. This sequence joins TRBV3-1 and TRBJ2-2; D gene ambiguous. Germline V gene data show CDR1 as LGHDT and CDR2 as YNNKEL (reference sequence). V was pared by 4 bases and J by 6 bases, with 9 bases between. The CDR3 is 13 amino acids. The DNA of the CDR3 is TGTGCCAGCAGCCCGCCCGTCGCCGGGGAGCTGTTTTTT. Its protein product is CASSPPVAGELFF.

This clonotype occurred many times. V is TRBV10-1 and J is TRBJ2-1, with 7 bases lining up with TRBD2. Per germline, CDR1 WNHNN and CDR2 SYGVQD (reference sequence). The CDR3 is 15 amino acids. J lost 1 base, V lost 8 bases, and 8 bases had no gene match. The CDR3 nucleotides read TGCGCCAGCTGCAAGCGGGATCGATCCTACAATGAGCAGTTCTTC. It yields the protein CASCKRDRSYNEQFF.

This clonotype occurred a few times. This sequence joins TRBV6-4 and TRBJ2-5, with TRBD2 matching over 7 bases. The trim removed 0 bases at V and 1 base at J, leaving 2 bases unmatched. The CDR3 is 15 residues long. The germline CDR1 and CDR2 sequences are MRHNA and SNTAGT. CDR3 protein: CASSDSASGQETQYF. The DNA of the CDR3 is TGTGCCAGCAGTGACTCTGCTAGCGGCCAAGAGACCCAGTACTTC.

This clonotype was detected ten times or more. The chain carries TRBV10-3 and TRBJ1-2; perhaps TRBD1 as D (5 bases). V dropped 6 bases and J dropped 2 bases, with 19 bases sitting between them. The CDR3 loop spans 16 amino acids. In germline, CDR1 is ENHRY, CDR2 SYGVKD. CDR3 nucleotides: TGTGCCATCAGGGAAGCTGGTCTTGGGACCAACTATGGCTACACCTTC. Translation gives CAIREAGLGTNYGYTF.

This clonotype was recorded many times. J is TRBJ2-7 and V is TRBV5-1; TRBD1 is a possible D gene (6 bases). The V end lost 4 bases, the J end lost 5 bases, and 19 bases lay between the germline ends. This CDR3 is 15 amino acids long. CDR1 and CDR2 from the germline V gene are SGHRS and YFSETQ. CDR3 coding DNA: TGCGCCAGCAGCCAAGGCCCAGGGGAAGTAGACGAGCAGTACTTC. It translates to CASSQGPGEVDEQYF.

At least ten counts were recorded for this clonotype. J is TRBJ1-2 and V is TRBV20-1; a weak D match, TRBD1 (6 bases). The CDR3 is made up of 12 amino acids. The V and J ends lost 6 bases and 4 bases respectively, with 12 bases between them. CDR1 is DFQATT, CDR2 SNEGSKA, per germline (reference sequence). The CDR3 here is CSAPQGFYGYTF. Written as DNA, the CDR3 is TGCAGTGCCCCACAGGGTTTCTATGGCTACACCTTC.

The CDR3 bases are TGTGCCATCAGTGAGTCGCGCAACTCTAACTATGGCTACACCTTC. Amino acids: CAISESRNSNYGYTF. This sequence joins TRBV10-3 and TRBJ1-2, with no clear D. Germline V lookup: CDR1 ENHRY, CDR2 SYGVKD. The CDR3 contains 15 residues. Deletions cut 0 bases from V and 0 bases from J, with 8 bases between.

This clonotype was picked up many times. The chain links TRBV12-3 or TRBV12-4 to TRBJ2-5; 8 bases align to TRBD1. The CDR3 spans 17 residues. J gave up 6 bases and V 5 bases, and 17 bases lay outside the gene matches. The CDR3 nucleotides are TGTGCCAGCAGTCTGCTACGGGGCGACAGGGGAGGACAGACCCAGTACTTC. It specifies CASSLLRGDRGGQTQYF.

This clonotype was detected many times. The chain uses TRBV12-3 or TRBV12-4 and TRBJ1-2; D is perhaps TRBD1 (6 bases). Trimming took off 6 bases at V and 7 bases at J, with 12 bases between the two ends. The CDR3 runs to 12 residues. CDR3 sequence: CASSPGVRGYTF. The CDR3 DNA reads as TGTGCCAGCAGCCCAGGGGTGCGTGGCTACACCTTC.

The V and J genes are TRBV20-1 and TRBJ2-7; 8 positions match TRBD2. V lost 4 bases, J lost 3 bases, and 14 bases stayed unmatched. Germline CDR1 is DFQATT and CDR2 is SNEGSKA (reference sequence). CDR3 size: 16 residues. In nucleotides, the CDR3 is TGCAGTGCTACCGCCGGGGGGGGCGGGACGTTCTACGAGCAGTACTTC. Its protein product is CSATAGGGGTFYEQYF.

At least ten counts were recorded for this clonotype. This rearrangement joins TRBV10-2 to TRBJ2-7; D gene unclear. The ends were cut back, 0 bases at V and 4 bases at J, with 1 base in the middle. This CDR3 contains 11 residues. Germline CDR1 and CDR2: WSHSY and SAAADI. CDR3 coding DNA: TGCGCCAGCAGTGAGTCGTACGAGCAGTACTTC. As protein: CASSESYEQYF.

This clonotype was observed many times. The V and J genes are TRBV20-1 and TRBJ2-7; 8 bases fit TRBD2. Germline lookup yields CDR1 DFQATT and CDR2 SNEGSKA (reference sequence). J gave up 1 base and V 0 bases, and 8 bases lay outside the gene matches. The CDR3 spans 16 residues. The CDR3: CSARDLTLAGSYEQYF. The CDR3, as DNA: TGCAGTGCTAGAGATCTGACTTTAGCGGGATCCTACGAGCAGTACTTC.

This clonotype has at least ten counts. The chain carries TRBV12-3 or TRBV12-4 and TRBJ1-1, with D possibly matching TRBD1 (6 bases). The CDR3 is 15 amino acids. Trimming removed 3 bases from V and 2 bases from J, with 13 bases in between. CDR3 sequence: CASSLGGGRNTEAFF. The CDR3 bases are TGTGCCAGCAGTTTGGGGGGGGGGCGAAACACTGAAGCTTTCTTT.

DNA for the CDR3: TGTGCCAGCAGCCAAGCGGGCCGAGGGCCCTCCGGCCATGGCTACACCTTC. Amino acids: CASSQAGRGPSGHGYTF. The rearrangement uses TRBV14 and TRBJ1-2; no definite D call. Trimming shortened V by 1 base and J by 6 bases, and 21 bases separated the two germline ends. Germline CDR1 reads SGHDN; CDR2 reads FVKESK. The CDR3 is 17 amino acids.

This clonotype showed up many times. The chain uses TRBV24-1 and TRBJ1-2; possible D gene TRBD1, 6 bases. The CDR3 has 13 residues. Germline CDR1 is KGHDR and CDR2 is SFDVKD. V dropped 6 bases and J dropped 3 bases, with 10 bases sitting between them. This CDR3 reads CATSRQVHYGYTF. The CDR3 coding sequence is TGTGCCACCAGTAGACAGGTTCACTATGGCTACACCTTC.